One and the same sample provided the 18 T cell receptor beta chains below, sequenced in a study of Graves' ophthalmopathy and Graves' hyperthyroidism. RNA transcripts served as template for amplifying TCR beta CDR3 sequences. HTBI primers served in a first-round RT-PCR, which a second-round multiplex PCR followed. TCRdb called the multiplex PCR reads again in MiXCR, with one record for every CDR3 protein. The data contain some 1.1 million distinct CDR3 sequences, roughly two fifths of them seen just once; the ten biggest clones take up 11%. The sequencing sample was made of peripheral blood or thyroid tissue (not recorded which). The receptors derive from an adult man with Graves' hyperthyroidism.

Regarding this clonotype: One end of the junction fails to match germline, which may point to a read error. The J gene is TRBJ1-5, the V gene TRBV6-5; the D gene is possibly TRBD1 (6 bases). The CDR3 is 13 residues long. The germline gives CDR1 MNHEY, CDR2 SVGAGI. The CDR3 DNA sequence: TGTGCCATCAGTGACAGGATGAATCAGCCCCAGCATTTT. Translating gives CAISDRMNQPQHF.

The V call is TRBV10-3, the J call TRBJ1-1; perhaps TRBD1 as D (6 bases). The CDR3 is 13 residues long. Germline V gene lookup returns CDR1 ENHRY and CDR2 SYGVKD. Trimming took off 10 bases at V and 3 bases at J, with 15 bases between the two ends. The CDR3 nucleotides read TGTGCCAGCAGGGACACTACCTACACTGAAGCTTTCTTT. Protein product: CASRDTTYTEAFF.

This clonotype showed up many times. CDR3 loop: CASLPVRVMNTEAFF. CDR3 bases: TGTGCCAGCCTGCCTGTCCGCGTCATGAACACTGAAGCTTTCTTT. The gene calls are TRBV6-5 and TRBJ1-1; no reliable D call. The CDR3 length is 15 residues. V dropped 8 bases and J dropped 0 bases, with 16 bases sitting between them. Germline V CDR1 and CDR2: MNHEY, SVGAGI.

This clonotype came up many times. The V call is TRBV11-2, the J call TRBJ1-1; no clear D. V was cut by 0 bases and J by 8 bases, with 10 bases left in between. There are 13 residues in the CDR3. CDR1 and CDR2 from the germline V gene are SGHAT and FQNNGV. CDR3 in DNA: TGTGCCAGCAGCTTAGAAGTGCGCCACGAAGCTTTCTTT. This translates into CASSLEVRHEAFF.

This clonotype was picked up many times. The chain joins TRBV19 to TRBJ1-1; perhaps TRBD1 as D (5 bases). V lost 7 bases, J lost 0 bases, and 12 bases lay in between. Germline assignment: CDR1 LNHDA and CDR2 SQIVND (reference sequence). This CDR3 is 14 amino acids long. The DNA for the CDR3 is TGTGCCAGTATGGGACGCACGCTGAACACTGAAGCTTTCTTT. This translates into CASMGRTLNTEAFF. The full variable domain, completed using reference TRBV19 and TRBJ1-1, is DGGITQSPKYLFRKEGQNVTLSCEQNLNHDAMYWYRQDPGQGLRLIYYSQIVNDFQKGDIAEGYSVSREKKESFPLTVTSAQKNPTAFYLCASMGRTLNTEAFFGQGTRLTVV.

This clonotype turned up a few times. This chain uses TRBV2 with TRBJ2-5, with a possible D match to TRBD2 (5 bases). The V end was cut by 5 bases, the J end by 5 bases, with 18 bases between. Germline V gene lookup returns CDR1 SNHLY and CDR2 FYNNEI. The CDR3 has 15 amino acids. This CDR3 reads CASSLSFLAGETQYF. CDR3 nucleotide sequence: TGTGCCAGCAGTTTATCGTTCCTAGCCGGGGAGACCCAGTACTTC.

There are many counts of this clonotype. CDR3 residues: CASSLQGGQPQHF. The CDR3 nucleotides read TGTGCCAGCAGCTTACAGGGAGGTCAGCCCCAGCATTTT. The V call is TRBV7-9, the J call TRBJ1-5, with D possibly TRBD1 on 5 matching bases. CDR1 SEHNR and CDR2 FQNEAQ come from the germline V gene (reference sequence). The CDR3 is 13 residues long. V was clipped by 2 bases and J by 6 bases, with 8 bases between them.

The gene calls are TRBV9 and TRBJ2-5; 7 bases agree with TRBD1. Trimming took 4 bases from V and 4 from J; bases not matched to a gene: 10. The CDR3 runs to 15 residues. Looked up from germline, CDR1 is SGDLS and CDR2 is YYNGEE. This chain's CDR3 is CASSHGDTGVETQYF. CDR3 DNA: TGTGCCAGCAGCCACGGGGATACAGGGGTAGAGACCCAGTACTTC. The full variable domain, completed using reference TRBV9 and TRBJ2-5, is DSGVTQTPKHLITATGQRVTLRCSPRSGDLSVYWYQQSLDQGLQFLIQYYNGEERAKGNILERFSAQQFPDLHSELNLSSLELGDSALYFCASSHGDTGVETQYFGPGTRLLVL.

The rearrangement uses TRBV11-2 and TRBJ2-7; possibly TRBD1 for D (6 bases). The CDR3 totals 15 residues. The germline V gene encodes CDR1 SGHAT and CDR2 FQNNGV. Trimming took 5 bases from V and 5 from J, leaving 19 bases between them. CDR3 protein: CASSPQTGVNDEQYF. The CDR3 DNA reads TGTGCCAGCAGCCCTCAGACAGGAGTGAACGACGAGCAGTACTTC. The complete variable domain, with remaining parts taken from reference TRBV11-2 and TRBJ2-7, reads EAGVAQSPRYKIIEKRQSVAFWCNPISGHATLYWYQQILGQGPKLLIQFQNNGVVDDSQLPKDRFSAERLKGVDSTLKIQPAKLEDSAVYLCASSPQTGVNDEQYFGPGTRLTVT.

This clonotype was detected many times. The CDR3 DNA follows: TGTGCCAGCAGCGCCTCCGGGACGAATCAGCCCCAGCATTTT. It encodes CASSASGTNQPQHF. This chain joins TRBV9 and TRBJ1-5, with D maybe TRBD1 (5 bases). The CDR3 extends over 14 amino acids. V was cut by 3 bases and J by 4 bases, with 11 bases left in between. Looked up from germline, CDR1 is SGDLS and CDR2 is YYNGEE. Supplemented by reference TRBV9 and TRBJ1-5, the full variable domain reads DSGVTQTPKHLITATGQRVTLRCSPRSGDLSVYWYQQSLDQGLQFLIQYYNGEERAKGNILERFSAQQFPDLHSELNLSSLELGDSALYFCASSASGTNQPQHFGDGTRLSIL.

This clonotype was seen a single time. This sequence joins TRBV20-1 and TRBJ2-3; TRBD2 agrees at 8 bases. Germline V CDR1 and CDR2: DFQATT, SNEGSKA (reference sequence). The CDR3 loop spans 18 amino acids. V shed 2 bases and J 4 bases; nucleotides not matched to a gene: 17. CDR3 DNA sequence: TGCAGTGCTAGACCCCCAGCGGGAGCACAAATAGGCGCAGATACGCAGTATTTT. Translation: CSARPPAGAQIGADTQYF.

Concerning this clonotype: Mismatch with germline at one junction end may stem from a read error. The chain is built from TRBV10-3 and TRBJ1-2; a possible D gene is TRBD1 (5 bases). Germline CDR1 ENHRY, CDR2 SYGVKD. The CDR3 extends over 12 amino acids. The CDR3 loop reads CAIRAGQGLRWF. The CDR3 nucleotides are TGTGCCATCAGGGCGGGCCAGGGCCTCCGCTGGTTC.

This clonotype showed up many times. This sequence joins TRBV9 and TRBJ2-5; the D call may be TRBD1 or TRBD2 (5 bases each). The CDR3 runs to 15 residues. Germline V gene lookup returns CDR1 SGDLS and CDR2 YYNGEE. The V end lost 2 bases, the J end lost 5 bases, and 16 bases lay between the germline ends. CDR3 sequence (DNA): TGTGCCAGCAGCGTCGCCGGGACGGGCGAGGAGACCCAGTACTTC. It is translated as CASSVAGTGEETQYF. The variable domain in full, with the rest retrieved from reference TRBV9 and TRBJ2-5, is DSGVTQTPKHLITATGQRVTLRCSPRSGDLSVYWYQQSLDQGLQFLIQYYNGEERAKGNILERFSAQQFPDLHSELNLSSLELGDSALYFCASSVAGTGEETQYFGPGTRLLVL.

In this sample, this clonotype turned up many times. V and J are TRBV5-1 and TRBJ2-6; TRBD1 is a possible D gene (5 bases). The CDR3 extends over 14 amino acids. Trimming took off 2 bases at V and 11 bases at J, with 14 bases between the two ends. Germline assignment: CDR1 SGHRS and CDR2 YFSETQ. CDR3: CASSFLEGAYVLTF. The CDR3 region has the DNA TGCGCCAGCAGCTTCCTGGAAGGGGCTTACGTCCTGACTTTC.

The V and J genes are TRBV6-2 or TRBV6-3 and TRBJ2-7; D tentatively fits TRBD1 or TRBD2 (5 bases each). CDR1 and CDR2 (germline): MNHEY, SVGEGT. The germline V and J ends were trimmed by 6 bases and 0 bases, with 18 bases remaining between them. The CDR3 is 16 residues long. This chain's CDR3 is CASRRGRVIFSYEQYF. DNA for the CDR3: TGTGCCAGCAGGAGGGGTCGGGTGATTTTCTCCTACGAGCAGTACTTC.

The chain has TRBV7-9 and TRBJ1-4; TRBD1 matches at 8 bases. Unmatched junction bases numbered 13, after V lost 6 bases and J lost 4 bases. This CDR3 is 17 amino acids long. CDR1 is SEHNR and CDR2 is FQNEAQ in the germline V gene (reference sequence). CDR3 coding DNA: TGTGCCAGCAGTGCTAGAGATCAGGGGGCAGATAATGAAAAACTGTTTTTT. Encoded protein: CASSARDQGADNEKLFF.

This clonotype was seen ten or more times. The rearrangement joins TRBV2 to TRBJ1-2, with a tentative D call TRBD1 (5 bases). This CDR3 has 16 amino acids. V was clipped by 6 bases and J by 9 bases, with 26 bases between them. The germline gives CDR1 SNHLY, CDR2 FYNNEI. The CDR3 sequence is CASRSQTGGEKRSYTF. The CDR3 region has the DNA TGTGCCAGCAGAAGTCAAACAGGCGGAGAAAAGAGAAGCTACACCTTC.

V usage is TRBV29-1 and J usage is TRBJ1-2; unclear D gene. Trimming pared 0 bases from V and 6 bases from J, leaving 11 bases between. The CDR3 covers 13 residues. CDR1 and CDR2 from the germline V gene are SQVTM and ANQGSEA. The CDR3 here is CSVEDLVNDGYTF. CDR3 bases: TGCAGCGTTGAAGATCTTGTAAACGATGGCTACACCTTC.